This T cell receptor (beta chain) was documented in a study of vaccination and CD4 T cells after COVID-19. Study summary: The cells in question were stimulated using overlapping spike peptides derived from SARS-CoV-2, HCoV-NL63, HCoV-OC43 and HCoV-229E.

This clonotype was seen only a few times. The antigen is undetermined. Treatment: 10-day PBMC culture with coronavirus spike peptide pools or control peptides (ViraFEST assay). Following a culture period (approximately 11 days), negative selection was used to isolate CD4+ T cells. CDR1 and CDR2 from the germline V gene are DFQATT and SNEGSKA (reference sequence). V dropped 1 base and J dropped 0 bases, with 10 bases sitting between them. This CDR3 spans 15 amino acids. CD4+ T cells that had been cultured provided DNA sequenced with the Oncomine TCR Beta short-read assay. TCRdb itself ran the PCR reads through MiXCR, one entry per CDR3 protein. This sample carries 15,000 to 20,000 distinct CDR3 sequences, approximately 36% of them seen once, and the ten largest clones take 8.4%.

The source of this sequence is a human donor who had recovered from COVID-19. This chain links TRBV20-1 with TRBJ2-1, with D tentatively TRBD2 (5 bases). Material for sequencing was CD4+ T cells from blood, cultured in vitro. The CDR3 DNA reads TGCAGTGCTAGAGTGGCGGGTACCTCCTACAATGAGCAGTTCTTC. Amino acids: CSARVAGTSYNEQFF.